The 23 T cell receptor beta chains listed next were all sequenced from one sample in a study of blood T cell repertoires in COVID-19. The protocol was immunoSEQ multiplex PCR, while the TCRdb copy is restricted to in-frame clones and leaves out a portion. The repertoire has roughly 84,000 clones, around 85% of them found once; the top ten carry more than 15%. Sequencing was performed on peripheral blood. Every receptor here comes from a man older than 75 with active or convalescent COVID-19.

The chain carries TRBV4-1 and TRBJ2-5, with TRBD2 identical over 7 bases. The CDR3 length is 14 residues. The germline V gene has CDR1 MGHRA and CDR2 YSYEKL. V gave up 4 bases and J gave up 4 bases; unmatched junction bases: 6. Here the CDR3 reads CASSPSGRVETQYF. The CDR3 coding sequence is TGCGCCAGCAGCCCATCAGGGAGGGTAGAGACCCAGTACTTC.

The chain has TRBV13 and TRBJ2-2; D might be TRBD1 (6 bases). V gave up 3 bases and J gave up 1 base, with 9 bases separating them. Germline CDR1 and CDR2: PRHDT and FYEKMQ (reference sequence). The CDR3 spans 15 residues. The CDR3 DNA is TGTGCCAGCAGCTTCGGGACAAGGAACACCGGGGAGCTGTTTTTT. This codes for CASSFGTRNTGELFF.

This chain links TRBV28 with TRBJ2-2; a possible D gene is TRBD2 (5 bases). The V end lost 2 bases, the J end lost 5 bases, and 12 bases lay between the germline ends. Germline values: CDR1 MDHEN, CDR2 SYDVKM. The CDR3 totals 15 residues. The CDR3 region has the DNA TGTGCCAGCAGTTTAGGACCACGAGGGACCGGGGAGCTGTTTTTT. Protein sequence: CASSLGPRGTGELFF.

This clone was seen only once. The chain combines TRBV4-1 with TRBJ2-3, with TRBD2 identical over 14 bases. V lost 1 base to trimming and J lost 8 bases; unmatched junction nucleotides: 8. The length of the CDR3 is 17 residues. Germline values: CDR1 MGHRA, CDR2 YSYEKL. The CDR3 sequence is CASSQGLAGGPSGTQYF. The CDR3 DNA reads TGCGCCAGCAGCCAAGGACTAGCGGGAGGGCCCTCGGGTACGCAGTATTTT.

This chain uses TRBV3-1 (or the pseudogene TRBV3-2) with TRBJ1-6, with TRBD1 matching 7 bases. This CDR3 contains 15 residues. V gave up 4 bases and J gave up 10 bases; unmatched junction bases: 10. The V gene's germline CDR1 is LGHDT and CDR2 YNNKEL (reference sequence). The CDR3 spells CASSRTPTGNSPLHF. In DNA form, the CDR3 reads TGTGCCAGCAGCCGCACCCCGACAGGGAACTCACCCCTCCACTTT.

The chain couples TRBV6-6 to TRBJ2-1; TRBD1 matches 7 bases. V lost 7 bases and J lost 3; bases outside the gene matches: 9. Germline CDR1 MNHNY, CDR2 SVGAGI (reference sequence). The CDR3 is made up of 15 amino acids. Here the CDR3 DNA reads TGTGCCAGCACATCCCCGGGACAGTACTACAATGAGCAGTTCTTC. This gives the protein CASTSPGQYYNEQFF.

The chain employs TRBV5-1 and TRBJ1-4, with D tentatively TRBD1 (5 bases). V was shortened by 0 bases and J by 0 bases, with 12 bases between the two germline ends. Germline CDR1 is SGHRS and CDR2 is YFSETQ. CDR3 length: 17 amino acids. Here the CDR3 reads CASSLGRANPTNEKLFF. The CDR3 nucleotides are TGCGCCAGCAGCTTGGGCAGGGCCAACCCAACTAATGAAAAACTGTTTTTT.

This clone has a single count. The rearrangement joins TRBV5-1 to TRBJ2-2; D is possibly TRBD1 (7 bases). Germline CDR1 and CDR2: SGHRS and YFSETQ. The CDR3 contains 15 residues. V dropped 5 bases and J dropped 0 bases, with 11 bases sitting between them. The DNA for the CDR3 is TGCGCCAGCAGGCAGGGGGGCGCGAACACCGGGGAGCTGTTTTTT. Residues: CASRQGGANTGELFF. Based on the CDR3 plus reference TRBV5-1 and TRBJ2-2, the full variable domain is KAGVTQTPRYLIKTRGQQVTLSCSPISGHRSVSWYQQTPGQGLQFLFEYFSETQRNKGNFPGRFSGRQFSNSRSEMNVSTLELGDSALYLCASRQGGANTGELFFGEGSRLTVL.

This clone is a singleton in its sample. The V and J genes are TRBV9 and TRBJ1-2; 7 nucleotides match TRBD1. Germline assignment: CDR1 SGDLS and CDR2 YYNGEE. Trimming cost V 0 bases and J 4 bases; bases outside gene matches: 6. This CDR3 region has 15 residues. CDR3 sequence: CASSVGSRGTYGYTF. The CDR3 nucleotides read TGTGCCAGCAGCGTAGGCTCCAGGGGGACCTATGGCTACACCTTC. The full variable domain, in which reference TRBV9 and TRBJ1-2 provide the parts outside the CDR3, is DSGVTQTPKHLITATGQRVTLRCSPRSGDLSVYWYQQSLDQGLQFLIQYYNGEERAKGNILERFSAQQFPDLHSELNLSSLELGDSALYFCASSVGSRGTYGYTFGSGTRLTVV.

The chain employs TRBV27 and TRBJ2-1; perhaps TRBD2 as D (6 bases). The CDR3 has 15 amino acids. CDR1 is MNHEY and CDR2 is SMNVEV in the germline V gene (reference sequence). V was clipped by 8 bases and J by 4 bases, with 18 bases between them. The CDR3 DNA sequence: TGTGCCAGCGGCCAGACGGAGGGCCCATACAATGAGCAGTTCTTC. Encoded protein: CASGQTEGPYNEQFF.

This rearrangement joins TRBV30 to TRBJ1-5; no definite D call. V gave up 2 bases and J gave up 4 bases, with 6 bases separating them. Germline CDR1 is GTSNPN and CDR2 is SVGIG (reference sequence). This CDR3 spans 12 amino acids. CDR3 DNA: TGTGCCTGGAGTAGCCCTAATCAGCCCCAGCATTTT. Protein product: CAWSSPNQPQHF.

The gene calls are TRBV5-1 and TRBJ1-5; the match to TRBD1 covers 10 bases. Trimming at V came to 0 bases and at J to 7 bases, leaving 1 base not matched to a gene. The length of the CDR3 is 14 residues. Per germline, CDR1 SGHRS and CDR2 YFSETQ. This CDR3 is CASSLGQGAQPQHF. CDR3 sequence (DNA): TGCGCCAGCAGCTTGGGACAGGGGGCGCAGCCCCAGCATTTT. Filled out from reference TRBV5-1 and TRBJ1-5, the complete variable domain reads KAGVTQTPRYLIKTRGQQVTLSCSPISGHRSVSWYQQTPGQGLQFLFEYFSETQRNKGNFPGRFSGRQFSNSRSEMNVSTLELGDSALYLCASSLGQGAQPQHFGDGTRLSIL.

This clone has only a few counts. The J gene is TRBJ1-5, the V gene TRBV19; 9 positions match TRBD1. J lost 8 bases, V lost 0 bases, and 5 bases had no gene match. The CDR3 contains 15 residues. Germline V lookup: CDR1 LNHDA, CDR2 SQIVND (reference sequence). The CDR3 sequence: CASSIDRGTGKPQHF. CDR3 nucleotide sequence: TGTGCCAGTAGTATAGATCGGGGGACAGGGAAGCCCCAGCATTTT.

This chain connects TRBV6-5 to TRBJ2-7; 8 nucleotides line up with TRBD1. With V trimmed by 5 bases and J by 2 bases, 8 bases remained unmatched. The CDR3 spans 15 residues. The germline V gene encodes CDR1 MNHEY and CDR2 SVGAGI. The CDR3, as DNA: TGTGCCAGCAGTATATATGGGACAGGACCCTACGAGCAGTACGTC. Its protein is CASSIYGTGPYEQYV.

This rearrangement joins TRBV10-3 to TRBJ2-5; D might be TRBD1 (6 bases). Germline V lookup: CDR1 ENHRY, CDR2 SYGVKD. This CDR3 has 15 amino acids. V was clipped by 2 bases and J by 4 bases, with 14 bases between them. CDR3 sequence: CAISEPLPGAETQYF. The CDR3 region has the DNA TGTGCCATCAGTGAGCCACTTCCAGGGGCAGAGACCCAGTACTTC.

For the CDR3, the DNA is TGTGCCAGCAGCTTAGCGTCGACAGGGGGCGAAAAACTGTTTTTT. It codes for CASSLASTGGEKLFF. The V and J genes are TRBV7-9 and TRBJ1-4, with 10 bases lining up with TRBD1. The CDR3 length is 15 residues. Germline CDR1 and CDR2: SEHNR and FQNEAQ (reference sequence). Trimming at V came to 0 bases and at J to 8 bases, leaving 3 bases not matched to a gene.

V usage is TRBV27 and J usage is TRBJ2-7; 8 bases agree with TRBD2. Germline V gives CDR1 MNHEY, CDR2 SMNVEV (reference sequence). This CDR3 comprises 12 residues. The V gene end was trimmed by 4 bases and the J gene end by 8 bases; junction bases not matched to a gene: 4. CDR3 loop: CASSSRTSKQYV. In DNA, the CDR3 is TGTGCCAGCAGTTCCCGGACTAGCAAGCAGTACGTC.

This clone came up a few times. This chain joins TRBV2 and TRBJ2-6; tentatively, D is TRBD1 (6 bases). V was trimmed by 6 bases and J by 0 bases, leaving 12 bases between them. Germline-derived CDR1 and CDR2 are SNHLY and FYNNEI. This CDR3 has 16 amino acids. For the CDR3, the DNA is TGTGCCAGCAGCCGGGACACCAGCTCTGGGGCCAACGTCCTGACTTTC. This codes for CASSRDTSSGANVLTF.

In the case of this clone: One end of the junction varies from germline; a read error may be responsible. CDR3 nucleotide sequence: TGTGCCAGTAGTGTCGGGACTGTCCCTCCACTAGACTTC. Amino acid sequence: CASSVGTVPPLDF. The chain has TRBV19 and TRBJ2-5; a weak D match, TRBD2 (6 bases). The germline V gene has CDR1 LNHDA and CDR2 SQIVND (reference sequence). The CDR3 extends over 13 amino acids.

The chain links TRBV6-5 to TRBJ1-1; D unclear. The germline CDR1 and CDR2 sequences are MNHEY and SVGAGI. The CDR3 contains 12 residues. V was shortened by 4 bases and J by 10 bases, with 13 bases between the two germline ends. For the CDR3, the DNA is TGTGCCAGCAGTTCCCCTTCGGGTGCAGCTTTCTTT. This encodes CASSSPSGAAFF.

The J gene is TRBJ1-1, the V gene TRBV11-2; maybe TRBD1 (5 bases). The CDR3 is made up of 14 amino acids. Germline values: CDR1 SGHAT, CDR2 FQNNGV. Trimming took 1 base from V and 6 from J, leaving 12 bases between them. CDR3 region: CASSLAGDASEAFF. The CDR3, as DNA: TGTGCCAGCAGCTTAGCGGGGGACGCCTCTGAAGCTTTCTTT.

The J gene is TRBJ1-6, the V gene TRBV6-6; D is unclear. V was pared by 2 bases and J by 2 bases, with 7 bases between. The CDR3 contains 15 residues. Germline V gives CDR1 MNHNY, CDR2 SVGAGI (reference sequence). CDR3 DNA: TGTGCCAGCAGTTACACTCACCCCTATAATTCACCCCTCCACTTT. Residues: CASSYTHPYNSPLHF.

V is TRBV20-1 and J is TRBJ2-7; tentative D call: TRBD1 (5 bases). The V and J ends lost 6 bases and 4 bases respectively, with 10 bases between them. There are 11 residues in the CDR3. Germline assignment: CDR1 DFQATT and CDR2 SNEGSKA (reference sequence). The CDR3 loop is CSAGAGYEQYV. In nucleotides, the CDR3 is TGCAGTGCCGGTGCAGGGTACGAGCAGTACGTC.